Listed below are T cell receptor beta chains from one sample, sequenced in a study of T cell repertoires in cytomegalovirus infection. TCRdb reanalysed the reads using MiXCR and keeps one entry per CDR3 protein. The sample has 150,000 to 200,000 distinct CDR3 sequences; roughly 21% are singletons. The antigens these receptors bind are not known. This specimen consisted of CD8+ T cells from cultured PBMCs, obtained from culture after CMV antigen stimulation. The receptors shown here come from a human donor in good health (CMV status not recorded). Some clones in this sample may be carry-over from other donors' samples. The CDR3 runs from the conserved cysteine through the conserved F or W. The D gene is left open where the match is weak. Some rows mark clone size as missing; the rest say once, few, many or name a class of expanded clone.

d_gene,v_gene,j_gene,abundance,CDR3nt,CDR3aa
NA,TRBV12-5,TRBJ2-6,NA,TGTGCTAGTGGTTTCGGGAGCTCTGGGGCCAACGTCCTGACTTTC,CASGFGSSGANVLTF
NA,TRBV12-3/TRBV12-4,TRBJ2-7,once,TGTGCCAGCAGTTTTGGCAGGGAGGTTGACGAGCAGTACTTC,CASSFGREVDEQYF
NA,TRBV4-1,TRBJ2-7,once,TGCGCCAGCAGCCAAGACGTTTCGGCAGGACGAGAGCAGTACTTC,CASSQDVSAGREQYF
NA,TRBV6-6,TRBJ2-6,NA,TGTGCCAGCAGTTACCTTGGCCTAGCTAGCTCTGGGGCCAACGTCCTGACTTTC,CASSYLGLASSGANVLTF
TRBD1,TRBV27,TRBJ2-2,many,TGTGCCAGCAGTTTACTCGGCAGGGGGTCGACCACCGGGGAGCTGTTTTTT,CASSLLGRGSTTGELFF
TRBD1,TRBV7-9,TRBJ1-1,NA,TGTGCCAGCAGCTTAGTTGGGAGCGACAGGGGAAACACTGAAGCTTTCTTT,CASSLVGSDRGNTEAFF
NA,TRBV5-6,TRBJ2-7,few,TGTGCCAGCAGGAAGGAGGGCACCTACGAGCAGTACTTC,CASRKEGTYEQYF
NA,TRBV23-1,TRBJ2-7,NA,TGCGCCAGCAGGGACCCGGTCGGCCCAAGGGGCTACGAGCAGTACTTC,CASRDPVGPRGYEQYF
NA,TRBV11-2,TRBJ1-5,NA,TGTGCCAGCAGCCGAGACAGCCTGATGAAGCCCCAGCATTTT,CASSRDSLMKPQHF
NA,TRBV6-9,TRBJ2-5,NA,TGTGCCAGCAGTTCAACAGGGAACAGGGAGACCCAGTACTTC,CASSSTGNRETQYF
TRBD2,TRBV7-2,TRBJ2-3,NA,TGTGCCAGCAGCTTTGTCGTGGCGGGAGTTCACACAGATACGCAGTATTTT,CASSFVVAGVHTDTQYF
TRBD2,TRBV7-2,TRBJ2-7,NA,TGTGCCAGCAGCTTAAGGTTGCGCCTCTCGGCTAGCGGGCTCGGAAACGAGCAGTACTTC,CASSLRLRLSASGLGNEQYF
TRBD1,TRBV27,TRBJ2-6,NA,TGTGCCAGCGGGGACAGGCTCTCTGGGGCCAACGTCCTGACTTTC,CASGDRLSGANVLTF
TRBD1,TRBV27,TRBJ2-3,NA,TGTGCCAGCAGTTGGGGACAGGAAACAGATACGCAGTATTTT,CASSWGQETDTQYF
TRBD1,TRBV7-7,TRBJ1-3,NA,TGTGCTAGCAGCCCCCTGGACAGGGCTGACTCTGGAAACACCATATATTTT,CASSPLDRADSGNTIYF
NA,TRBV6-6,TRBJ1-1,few,TGTGCCAGCAGTGTGGGATCGAACACTGAAGCTTTCTTT,CASSVGSNTEAFF
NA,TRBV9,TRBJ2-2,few,TGTGCCAGCAGCCGGGGGCCCTTAAACACCGGGGAGCTGTTTTTT,CASSRGPLNTGELFF
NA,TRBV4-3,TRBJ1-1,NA,TGCGCCAGCAGCCCTCAGGTGACCGGTGACACTGAAGCTTTCTTT,CASSPQVTGDTEAFF
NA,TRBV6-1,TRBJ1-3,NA,TGTGCCAGCAGTGAAGGGCTCGGCTCTGGAAACACCATATATTTT,CASSEGLGSGNTIYF
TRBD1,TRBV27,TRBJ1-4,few,TGTGCCAGCAGTTTACACGGACAGGGGCGCGAAAAACTGTTTTTT,CASSLHGQGREKLFF
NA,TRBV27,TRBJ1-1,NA,TGTGCCAGCACCCCTCAGAAGGGCTTTATCGGTTCGAACACTGAAGCTTTCTTT,CASTPQKGFIGSNTEAFF
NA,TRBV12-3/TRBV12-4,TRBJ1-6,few,TGTGCCAGCAGTTTGAGGCAGCTGGGAGTATCACCCCTCCACTTT,CASSLRQLGVSPLHF
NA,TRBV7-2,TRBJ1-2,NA,TGTGCCAGCAGCCTAGCTGCCTATGGCTACACCTTC,CASSLAAYGYTF
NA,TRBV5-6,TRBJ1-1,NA,TGTGCCAGCAGCTTGGTAAATTTGGGGGCGGGGAACACTGAAGCTTTCTTT,CASSLVNLGAGNTEAFF
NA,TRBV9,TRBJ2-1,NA,TGTGCCAGCAGCGTAGACGCAGCCCTTTACAATGAGCAGTTCTTC,CASSVDAALYNEQFF
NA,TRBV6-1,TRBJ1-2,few,TGTGCCAGCAGTGAAGCGCTGGGCGGGTATGGCTACACCTTC,CASSEALGGYGYTF
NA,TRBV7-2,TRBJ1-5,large,TGTGCCAGCAGCTTATTGGGCAGACAGAAAAATCAGCCCCAGCATTTT,CASSLLGRQKNQPQHF
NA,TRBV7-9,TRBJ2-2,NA,TGTGCCAGCAGCTTATCCGAGTCCCAGGGGACCGGGGAGCTGTTTTTT,CASSLSESQGTGELFF
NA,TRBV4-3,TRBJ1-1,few,TGCGCCAGCAGCCATGTACAGGGGAACACTGAAGCTTTCTTT,CASSHVQGNTEAFF
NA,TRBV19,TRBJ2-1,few,TGTGCCAGTAGTATAGGGCTAATCGAGGGCGACGAGCAGTTCTTC,CASSIGLIEGDEQFF
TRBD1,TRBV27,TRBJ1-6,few,TGTGCCAGCAGCATACAGGGGTCCAATTCACCCCTCCACTTT,CASSIQGSNSPLHF
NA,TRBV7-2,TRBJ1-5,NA,TGTGCCAGCAGCTGGGGCGGCTATAGCAATCAGCCCCAGCATTTT,CASSWGGYSNQPQHF
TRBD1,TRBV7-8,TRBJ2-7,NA,TGTGCCAGCAGCATGGGACAGCCCTACGAGCAGTACTTC,CASSMGQPYEQYF
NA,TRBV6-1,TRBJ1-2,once,TGTGCCAGCGGGCCTGTCCGGCGGGGCTACACCTTC,CASGPVRRGYTF
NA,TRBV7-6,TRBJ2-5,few,TGTGCCAGCAGCTTAGTTACCAGCAGAGGAGAGACCCAGTACTTC,CASSLVTSRGETQYF
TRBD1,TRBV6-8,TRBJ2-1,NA,TGTGCCAGCAGTTTCGGACAGGGTAGATTTGAGCAGTTCTTC,CASSFGQGRFEQFF
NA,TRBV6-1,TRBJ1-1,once,TGTGCCAGCATATCCTCCCCGGAGGGGAACACTGAAGCTTTCTTT,CASISSPEGNTEAFF
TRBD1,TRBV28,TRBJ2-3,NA,TGTGCCAGCAGTCCCCGGGACAGGGGGCGAATAGATACGCAGTATTTT,CASSPRDRGRIDTQYF
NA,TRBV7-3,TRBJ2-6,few,TGTGCCAGCAGCTTCCGGGGCTTATATGGGGCCAACGTCCTGACTTTC,CASSFRGLYGANVLTF
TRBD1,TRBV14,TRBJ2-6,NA,TGTGCCAGCAGCCTGGGACAGGTGTACTCTGGGGCCAACGTCCTGACTTTC,CASSLGQVYSGANVLTF
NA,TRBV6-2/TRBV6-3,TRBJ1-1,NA,TGTGCCAGCAGTTACGATCGGCAGGGAATCTTACTGAACACTGAAGCTTTCTTT,CASSYDRQGILLNTEAFF
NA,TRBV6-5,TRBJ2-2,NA,TGTGCCAGCAGTTACTCGATAGGTGGTGTCGGGGAGCTGTTTTTT,CASSYSIGGVGELFF
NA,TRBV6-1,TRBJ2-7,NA,TGTGCCAGCAGTGAAGGGTCGACCTACGAGCAGTACTTC,CASSEGSTYEQYF
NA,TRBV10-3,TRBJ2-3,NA,TGTGCCATCAGGGAGGCTGGCGGAGGGAGCACAGATACGCAGTATTTT,CAIREAGGGSTDTQYF